This T cell receptor (beta chain) was documented in a study of blood T cells in healthy people across ages. Through a sample-barcoded 5' primer and a J-beta primer mix, a second PCR was run for roughly 6 to 11 cycles. TCRdb reprocessed the 5' RACE reads with MiXCR, giving one entry per CDR3 protein. The sample has 750,000 to 950,000 distinct CDR3 sequences, about 26% seen once. Study conclusions and caveats: While age rose, TCR beta diversity per million T cells dropped in a roughly linear way.

As regards this clonotype: The antigen is unknown.

These data are also associated with another study on T cells of mothers and their children. From that second work: Slightly higher but non-significant overlap marked related mother-child pairs versus unrelated pairs.

Source material: blood. The origin of this receptor is a boy aged 5 to 17 in good health.

CDR3 region: CASSYSIADTQYF. DNA for the CDR3: TGTGCCAGCAGTTACTCTATCGCTGATACGCAGTATTTT. J is TRBJ2-3 and V is TRBV6-5; no clear D. Germline V lookup: CDR1 MNHEY, CDR2 SVGAGI. Trimming cost V 0 bases and J 6 bases, with 7 bases left between them. This CDR3 is 13 amino acids long.